The present T cell receptor beta chain was sequenced within a study of shared clonotypes between healthy human individuals. Repertoires were generated with immunoSEQ multiplex PCR, while TCRdb's copy carries only in-frame clones and drops some. The table has roughly 2.4 million clones, approximately 96% seen once. In this sample, this clone turned up once. What it binds is not known. This CDR3 has 16 residues. V lost 3 bases, J lost 1 base, and 15 bases lay in between. Germline V lookup: CDR1 MGHRA, CDR2 YSYEKL. Study-wide results and caveats: Larger richness was generally estimated for naive than memory subsets.

This chain links TRBV4-1 with TRBJ1-1; possible D gene TRBD1, 5 bases. This TCR derives from a man aged 18 to 29 in good health. The sequenced sample consisted of naive CD4+ T cells sorted from blood. Stated subset: CD45RA+ positively selected. CDR3 in DNA: TGCGCCAGCAGCCACCCCCCCGGGCAGGGGAACACTGAAGCTTTCTTT. It yields the protein CASSHPPGQGNTEAFF.